This T cell receptor (beta chain) was retrieved from a study of regulatory T cells in long-lasting Graves disease. Arm-PCR of CDR3 regions and iRepertoire HTBI primers were the basis on which TCR beta libraries were built. TCRdb re-called the multiplex PCR reads through MiXCR, storing one row per CDR3 protein. The sample consists of more than 450,000 distinct CDR3 sequences, around 15% of them appearing once. The germline V gene encodes CDR1 DFQATT and CDR2 SNEGSKA (reference sequence). V lost 5 bases, J lost 5 bases, and 8 bases stayed unmatched. The CDR3 sequence is 14 residues long. This sample's time point: newly diagnosed GD, antithyroid drugs for less than 3 months. Extracted RNA from PBMCs served as the source of the TCR library. This clonotype was observed many times. The same data also went into a second study, on T cells in Graves' hyperthyroidism and ophthalmopathy. This second study notes: Clinicians diagnosed patients from clinical symptoms, serum thyroxine and TRAb, thyroid ultrasound and orbital computed tomography.

The V and J genes are TRBV20-1 and TRBJ2-3; 9 bases are shared with TRBD2. The TCR sequence derives from a man aged 40-50 years with Graves disease. The sequences come from peripheral blood mononuclear cells (PBMCs), collected at new diagnosis, from a patient treated with antithyroid drugs. CDR3 protein: CSASLTSGIDTQYF. DNA for the CDR3: TGCAGTGCTTCGTTGACTAGCGGAATAGATACGCAGTATTTT.